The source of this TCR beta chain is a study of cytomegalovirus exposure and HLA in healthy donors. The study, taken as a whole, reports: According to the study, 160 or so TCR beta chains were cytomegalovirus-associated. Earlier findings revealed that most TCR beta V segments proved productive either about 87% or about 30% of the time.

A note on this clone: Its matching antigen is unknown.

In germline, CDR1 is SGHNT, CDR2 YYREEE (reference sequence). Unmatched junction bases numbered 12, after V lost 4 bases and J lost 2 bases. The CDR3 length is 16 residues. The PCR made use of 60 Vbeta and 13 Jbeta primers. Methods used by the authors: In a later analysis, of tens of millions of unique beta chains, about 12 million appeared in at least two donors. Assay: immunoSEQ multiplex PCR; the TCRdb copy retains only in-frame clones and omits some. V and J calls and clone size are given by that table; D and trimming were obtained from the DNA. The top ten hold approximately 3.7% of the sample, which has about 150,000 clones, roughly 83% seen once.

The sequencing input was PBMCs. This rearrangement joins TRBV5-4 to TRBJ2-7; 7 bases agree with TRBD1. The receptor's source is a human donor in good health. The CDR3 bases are TGTGCCAGCAGCCTATTGGGACAGCGGATGACCTACGAGCAGTACTTC. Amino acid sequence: CASSLLGQRMTYEQYF.